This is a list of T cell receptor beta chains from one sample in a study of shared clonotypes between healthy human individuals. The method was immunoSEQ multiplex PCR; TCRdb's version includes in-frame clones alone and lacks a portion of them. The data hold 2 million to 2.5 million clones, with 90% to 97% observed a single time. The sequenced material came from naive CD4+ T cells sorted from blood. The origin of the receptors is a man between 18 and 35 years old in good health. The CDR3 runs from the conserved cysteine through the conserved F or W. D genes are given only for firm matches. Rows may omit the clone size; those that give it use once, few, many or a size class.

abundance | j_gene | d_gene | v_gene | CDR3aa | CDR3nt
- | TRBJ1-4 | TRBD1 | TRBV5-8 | CASRSGQGATNEKLFF | TGTGCCAGCAGGTCGGGACAGGGGGCTACTAATGAAAAACTGTTTTTT
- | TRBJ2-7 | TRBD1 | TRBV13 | CASSADRGYEQYF | TGTGCCAGCAGCGCGGACAGGGGCTACGAGCAGTACTTC
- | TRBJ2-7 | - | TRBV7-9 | CASSLAVSVPYEQYF | TGTGCCAGCAGCTTAGCTGTCTCGGTTCCCTACGAGCAGTACTTC
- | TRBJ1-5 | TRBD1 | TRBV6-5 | CASSYSGGQGVWHF | TGTGCCAGCAGTTACTCGGGGGGACAGGGAGTTTGGCATTTT
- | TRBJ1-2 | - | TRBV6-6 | CASSVSASPYGYTF | TGTGCCAGCAGTGTCAGTGCGAGCCCCTATGGCTACACCTTC
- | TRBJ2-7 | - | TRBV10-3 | CAISVEGDYEQYF | TGTGCCATCAGTGTAGAAGGCGACTACGAGCAGTACTTC
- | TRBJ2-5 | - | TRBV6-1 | CASSEARDIVRTQYF | TGTGCCAGCAGTGAAGCGCGGGACATCGTTAGGACCCAGTACTTC
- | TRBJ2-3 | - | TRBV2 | CASSVTSMGVTDTQYF | TGTGCCAGCAGTGTGACGAGCATGGGCGTCACAGATACGCAGTATTTT
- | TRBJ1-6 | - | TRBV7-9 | CASSLVSGGSPLHF | TGTGCCAGCAGCTTAGTCTCTGGGGGTTCACCCCTCCACTTT
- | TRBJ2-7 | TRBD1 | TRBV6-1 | CASILTGASSYEQYF | TGTGCCAGCATTTTAACAGGGGCCAGCTCCTACGAGCAGTACTTC
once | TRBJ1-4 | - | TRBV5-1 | CASSWDLQGANEKLFF | TGCGCCAGCAGCTGGGACTTACAGGGAGCTAATGAAAAACTGTTTTTT
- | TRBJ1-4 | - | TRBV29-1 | CSVQGPWNEKLFF | TGCAGCGTTCAAGGACCGTGGAATGAAAAACTGTTTTTT
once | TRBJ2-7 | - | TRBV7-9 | CASSLRGAMNHEQYF | TGTGCCAGCAGCTTACGCGGGGCCATGAACCACGAGCAGTACTTC